This T cell receptor beta chain was sequenced during a study of cytomegalovirus exposure and HLA in healthy donors listed by TCRdb under 2017. Regarding the study in general: According to a later analysis, the 120 or so validation repertoires were produced on the same platform as the approximately 690 repertoires of the first cohort. The study was designed to test whether signatures of past pathogen exposure could be identified by cataloging public T cell receptors. Besides the first cohort of approximately 710 subjects, a separate validation cohort made up of over 95 different subjects was used. To predict cytomegalovirus infection status, the study combined high-throughput TCR immunosequencing, statistical association of individual TCRs with disease status, and machine learning.

What the research found in general, with its limitations: Most TCR sequences were observed very rarely across donors, whereas some public TCRs were present in many individuals. In a later analysis, TCRs clustered in the first cohort were found to also tend to co-occur in the 120 validation repertoires, with around 94% of cluster scores above 0. A few of the identified cytomegalovirus-associated TCR beta chains were confirmed in vitro to be specific for cytomegalovirus antigens. According to the authors, the approach could potentially be generalized to other disease states and immunological phenotypes. The study listed 150 to 200 TCR beta chains as associated with cytomegalovirus. All 120 or so repertoires were used to score co-occurrence in the validation cohort in a later analysis, because that analysis had no HLA typing for the cohort. The classifier was reported to diagnose cytomegalovirus status with high specificity and sensitivity in both the original and validation cohorts.

About this clone itself: Its binding antigen is unknown. Base qualities are not provided; no much larger clone lies one nucleotide away.

Library construction relied on the immunoSEQ multiplex PCR assay. In the authors' own workflow: A statistical classification framework was built for diagnosing cytomegalovirus status from the catalog of TCR beta chain sequences. As stored in TCRdb, this immuneACCESS dataset retains in-frame rearrangements with V and J assigned. A fraction of the clones does not appear; measured against another copy, unresolved V genes explain less than half of the discrepancy, and the remainder lacks a known reason. That table supplies the V and J calls and clone size; D and trimming were determined from the DNA. A total of some 230,000 clones appear in this sample, just over 90% of them only once. Of the sample, roughly 1% is held by the ten largest clones. The CDR3 spans 15 residues, from the cysteine through the phenylalanine. Kept here is only the CDR3 DNA, which spans 45 bases and is read in frame from base 1. At the junction V is shortened by 4 bases and J by 2 bases; bases outside the gene matches: 5. For CDR1 and CDR2, the germline V gene lists KGHSH and LQKENI.

Separate from the roughly 700-subject first cohort, the validation cohort of 120 subjects was the group to which the donors belonged. The receptor chain draws on TRBV18 and TRBJ1-5, and 7 junction bases match TRBD1. Sequencing was carried out using PBMCs. The clonotype was recovered from a woman aged 18-29 years in good health and CMV-seronegative. The CDR3 region reads CASSQGARGNQPQHF. The DNA reads as follows: TGTGCCAGCTCACAGGGGGCGCGGGGCAATCAGCCCCAGCATTTT.